This passage covers 23 T cell receptor beta chains from one sample sequenced in a study of cytomegalovirus exposure and HLA in healthy donors. Generated by immunoSEQ multiplex PCR, the TCRdb table keeps only in-frame clones and is missing some. In the table there are 300,000 to 400,000 clones, approximately 86% of which are singletons. Sequenced sample: PBMCs. Source of these receptors: a man aged 30 to 39 in good health and CMV-seronegative.

This clone was seen only once. The chain combines TRBV5-1 with TRBJ2-7; 9 nucleotides agree with TRBD2. CDR1 and CDR2 (germline): SGHRS, YFSETQ. The CDR3 is made up of 14 amino acids. V lost 2 bases and J lost 3; bases outside the gene matches: 3. CDR3 loop: CASSFSSGDYEQYF. The DNA of the CDR3 is TGCGCCAGCAGCTTTTCTAGCGGGGACTACGAGCAGTACTTC.

The chain links TRBV5-1 to TRBJ1-1, with 7 bases identical to TRBD1. V lost 3 bases, J lost 6 bases, and 8 bases stayed unmatched. Germline V lookup: CDR1 SGHRS, CDR2 YFSETQ. This CDR3 has 14 amino acids. Written as DNA, the CDR3 is TGCGCCAGCAGCTCGGGACAGACGAGGGCTGAAGCTTTCTTT. This sequence encodes CASSSGQTRAEAFF.

This chain links TRBV7-7 with TRBJ2-1, with 10 bases that match TRBD2. V gave up 5 bases and J gave up 8 bases; unmatched junction bases: 9. The germline CDR1 and CDR2 sequences are SSHAT and FNYEAQ (reference sequence). This CDR3 region has 15 residues. The CDR3 DNA sequence: TGTGCCAGCAGCCTCACTAGCGGGGCGAATGATGAGCAGTTCTTC. The encoded protein is CASSLTSGANDEQFF.

The chain recombines TRBV16 with TRBJ2-3; D call uncertain. Trimming pared 3 bases from V and 6 bases from J, leaving 19 bases between. The germline V gene has CDR1 KGHSY and CDR2 FQNENV. The length of the CDR3 is 16 residues. CDR3 nucleotide sequence: TGTGCCAGCAGCCAGGGCGTCGGTCCCCGGTCGGATACGCAGTATTTT. As protein: CASSQGVGPRSDTQYF.

The rearrangement joins TRBV14 to TRBJ1-1, with 11 bases lining up with TRBD1. This CDR3 contains 15 residues. Germline CDR1 and CDR2: SGHDN and FVKESK. The ends lost 4 bases at V and 0 bases at J; junction bases unmatched: 1. CDR3 nucleotide sequence: TGTGCCAGCAGCCGGACAGGGGGCATGAACACTGAAGCTTTCTTT. Translated, it gives CASSRTGGMNTEAFF.

The rearrangement uses TRBV5-6 and TRBJ1-4, with TRBD1 identical over 7 bases. The germline V gene has CDR1 SGHDT and CDR2 YYEEEE. V was pared by 4 bases and J by 5 bases, with 11 bases of the junction left unmatched. The CDR3 extends over 16 amino acids. CDR3 residues: CASSTYGQEINEKLFF. The DNA for the CDR3 is TGTGCCAGCAGCACCTATGGACAGGAGATAAATGAAAAACTGTTTTTT.

This chain connects TRBV6-5 to TRBJ1-6, with 7 bases lining up with TRBD1. This CDR3 is 15 amino acids long. The germline gives CDR1 MNHEY, CDR2 SVGAGI. J gave up 7 bases and V 7 bases, and 10 bases lay outside the gene matches. The CDR3 coding sequence is TGTGCCAGCACCTATACAGGGGTGGCGAATTCACCCCTCCACTTT. Translating gives CASTYTGVANSPLHF.

The V call is TRBV7-8, the J call TRBJ2-1; 7 bases map to TRBD1. The J segment lost 4 bases and the V segment lost 7 bases, leaving 7 bases of the junction unmatched. Germline values: CDR1 SGHVS, CDR2 FQNEAQ. This CDR3 comprises 14 residues. The CDR3 loop reads CASNRGQYYNEQFF. The CDR3 DNA reads TGTGCCAGCAACCGGGGACAGTATTACAATGAGCAGTTCTTC. Full variable domain (missing parts from reference TRBV7-8 and TRBJ2-1): GAGVSQSPRYKVAKRGQDVALRCDPISGHVSLFWYQQALGQGPEFLTYFQNEAQLDKSGLPSDRFFAERPEGSVSTLKIQRTQQEDSAVYLCASNRGQYYNEQFFGPGTRLTVL.

The chain uses TRBV5-6 and TRBJ2-3; D remains unclear. Trimming stripped 0 bases from V and 0 bases from J, with 8 bases between. CDR1 SGHDT and CDR2 YYEEEE come from the germline V gene. This CDR3 spans 15 amino acids. The CDR3 DNA reads as TGTGCCAGCAGCTTGGCGTCGGTAAGCACAGATACGCAGTATTTT. This codes for CASSLASVSTDTQYF. Full variable domain (missing parts from reference TRBV5-6 and TRBJ2-3): DAGVTQSPTHLIKTRGQQVTLRCSPKSGHDTVSWYQQALGQGPQFIFQYYEEEERQRGNFPDRFSGHQFPNYSSELNVNALLLGDSALYLCASSLASVSTDTQYFGPGTRLTVL.

Only a few counts were recorded for this clone. The chain employs TRBV6-5 and TRBJ1-6; D might be TRBD1 (5 bases). Germline CDR1 reads MNHEY; CDR2 reads SVGAGI. V was shortened by 3 bases and J by 0 bases, with 9 bases between the two germline ends. The CDR3 spans 16 residues. CDR3 DNA: TGTGCCAGCAGTTATGGGGGGAGCTCCTATAATTCACCCCTCCACTTT. This encodes CASSYGGSSYNSPLHF.

This chain uses TRBV11-2 with TRBJ2-5; D is perhaps TRBD1 (5 bases). The CDR3 is made up of 15 amino acids. Germline V lookup: CDR1 SGHAT, CDR2 FQNNGV. V was shortened by 4 bases and J by 1 base, with 13 bases between the two germline ends. The CDR3 nucleotides read TGTGCCAGCAGCTCTGAGGCGCAGGGCCAAGAGACCCAGTACTTC. Protein: CASSSEAQGQETQYF.

This sequence joins TRBV29-1 and TRBJ2-1, with 8 bases matching TRBD1. CDR1 and CDR2 (germline): SQVTM, ANQGSEA. The CDR3 spans 14 residues. With V trimmed by 6 bases and J by 9 bases, 13 bases remained unmatched. The CDR3 spells CSVYKTGVGSEQFF. CDR3 nucleotide sequence: TGCAGCGTCTACAAGACAGGGGTGGGCAGTGAGCAGTTCTTC.

The chain combines TRBV7-8 with TRBJ2-7; 8 bases fit TRBD1. The CDR3 contains 13 residues. V lost 5 bases, J lost 7 bases, and 7 bases stayed unmatched. CDR1 is SGHVS and CDR2 is FQNEAQ in the germline V gene. DNA for the CDR3: TGTGCCAGCAGCCCGGACAGGGAAGAGGAGCAGTACTTC. Its translation is CASSPDREEEQYF.

The CDR3 spells CASSLGLATTGELFF. The CDR3 nucleotides are TGTGCCAGCAGCTTGGGCCTAGCTACGACCGGGGAGCTGTTTTTT. V is TRBV27 and J is TRBJ2-2, with D possibly being TRBD2 (5 bases). Germline values: CDR1 MNHEY, CDR2 SMNVEV (reference sequence). The germline V and J ends were trimmed by 6 bases and 5 bases, with 16 bases remaining between them. The CDR3 runs to 15 residues.

The rearrangement uses TRBV7-8 and TRBJ2-5; 7 bases align to TRBD2. J was trimmed by 5 bases and V by 7 bases; bases with no gene match: 10. CDR3 size: 14 residues. The germline CDR1 and CDR2 sequences are SGHVS and FQNEAQ. The CDR3 here is CASNYGGIGETQYF. Written as DNA, the CDR3 is TGTGCCAGCAACTACGGGGGGATCGGGGAGACCCAGTACTTC.

The chain has TRBV9 and TRBJ2-1; 8 bases agree with TRBD2. V shed 3 bases, J shed 4 bases, and the junction held 6 bases outside the gene matches. Germline V gene sequence: CDR1 SGDLS, CDR2 YYNGEE. This CDR3 contains 15 residues. CDR3 sequence (DNA): TGTGCCAGCAGCGCCGGGGGGGCCAGGTACAATGAGCAGTTCTTC. This sequence encodes CASSAGGARYNEQFF.

The chain has TRBV19 and TRBJ1-2, with TRBD1 matching over 7 bases. The CDR3 covers 15 residues. Germline V lookup: CDR1 LNHDA, CDR2 SQIVND (reference sequence). V shed 5 bases and J 1 base; nucleotides not matched to a gene: 7. This CDR3 reads CASSVTGTDNYGYTF. DNA for the CDR3: TGTGCCAGTAGTGTTACCGGGACAGATAACTATGGCTACACCTTC.

The V and J genes are TRBV10-3 and TRBJ2-7; 8 bases agree with TRBD1. Germline lookup yields CDR1 ENHRY and CDR2 SYGVKD. The CDR3 extends over 14 amino acids. V lost 6 bases, J lost 1 base, and 5 bases stayed unmatched. The CDR3 is CAIRGQDKSYEQYF. In nucleotides, the CDR3 is TGTGCCATCAGGGGACAGGACAAATCCTACGAGCAGTACTTC.

CDR3 region: CASSLNSVYEQYF. In nucleotides, the CDR3 is TGTGCCAGCAGCTTGAACTCCGTCTACGAGCAGTACTTC. This rearrangement joins TRBV5-6 to TRBJ2-7, with unresolved D. Trimming left V 1 base short and J 3 bases short, with 8 bases between. In germline, CDR1 is SGHDT, CDR2 YYEEEE. The CDR3 contains 13 residues.

This chain joins TRBV11-3 and TRBJ2-1; D might be TRBD2 (5 bases). The CDR3 totals 14 residues. The germline CDR1 and CDR2 sequences are SGHNT and YENEEA. The V end lost 1 base, the J end lost 10 bases, and 14 bases lay between the germline ends. The CDR3 reads CASSLGGLAVEQFF. CDR3 DNA sequence: TGTGCCAGCAGCTTAGGCGGGCTGGCCGTAGAGCAGTTCTTC.

The V gene is TRBV27, the J gene TRBJ1-1; perhaps TRBD1 as D (5 bases). V lost 3 bases, J lost 6 bases, and 11 bases lay in between. The CDR3 loop spans 13 amino acids. The germline gives CDR1 MNHEY, CDR2 SMNVEV (reference sequence). CDR3: CASSLWQGAEAFF. In nucleotides, the CDR3 is TGTGCCAGCAGTTTGTGGCAGGGCGCTGAAGCTTTCTTT.

This chain links TRBV30 with TRBJ1-2, with TRBD1 as a possible D gene (5 bases). The CDR3 loop spans 14 amino acids. V was cut by 3 bases and J by 3 bases, with 14 bases left in between. The V gene's germline CDR1 is GTSNPN and CDR2 SVGIG (reference sequence). This CDR3 reads CAWSWTMRHYGYTF. The CDR3 region has the DNA TGTGCCTGGAGCTGGACAATGAGGCACTATGGCTACACCTTC.

The rearrangement uses TRBV30 and TRBJ2-7, with 9 positions matching TRBD1. This CDR3 is 16 amino acids long. With 3 bases clipped from V and 3 bases from J, the junction kept 12 bases outside the gene matches. Germline V lookup: CDR1 GTSNPN, CDR2 SVGIG (reference sequence). The CDR3 DNA sequence: TGTGCCTGGAGAGGAAGAAGCGGACAGGGGAACTACGAGCAGTACTTC. This translates into CAWRGRSGQGNYEQYF.